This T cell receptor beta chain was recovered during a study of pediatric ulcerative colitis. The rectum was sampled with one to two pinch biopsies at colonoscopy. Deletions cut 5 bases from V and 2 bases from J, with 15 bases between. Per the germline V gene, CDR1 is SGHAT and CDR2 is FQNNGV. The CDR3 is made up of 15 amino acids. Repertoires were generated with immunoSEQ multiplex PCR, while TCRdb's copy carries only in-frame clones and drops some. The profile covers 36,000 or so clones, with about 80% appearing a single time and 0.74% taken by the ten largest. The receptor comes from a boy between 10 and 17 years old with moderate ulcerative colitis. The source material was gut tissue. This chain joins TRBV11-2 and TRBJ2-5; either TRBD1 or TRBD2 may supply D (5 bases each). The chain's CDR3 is CASSVGTGWQETQYF. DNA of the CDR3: TGTGCCAGCAGCGTAGGGACCGGGTGGCAAGAGACCCAGTACTTC.